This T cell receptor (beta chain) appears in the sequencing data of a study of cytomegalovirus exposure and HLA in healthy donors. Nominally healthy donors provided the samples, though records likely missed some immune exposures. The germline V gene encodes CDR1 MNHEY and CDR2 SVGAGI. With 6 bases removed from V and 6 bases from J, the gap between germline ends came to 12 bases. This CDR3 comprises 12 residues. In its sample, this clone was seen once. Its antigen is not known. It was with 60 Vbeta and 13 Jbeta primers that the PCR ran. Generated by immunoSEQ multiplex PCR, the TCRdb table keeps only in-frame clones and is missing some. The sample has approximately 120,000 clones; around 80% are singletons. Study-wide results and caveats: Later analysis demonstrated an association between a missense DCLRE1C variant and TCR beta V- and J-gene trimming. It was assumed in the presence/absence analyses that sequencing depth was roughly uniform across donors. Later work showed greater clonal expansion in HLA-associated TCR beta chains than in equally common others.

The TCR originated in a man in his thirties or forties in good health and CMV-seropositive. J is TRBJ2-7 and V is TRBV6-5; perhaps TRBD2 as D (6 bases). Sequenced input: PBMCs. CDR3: CASSSRDGEQYF. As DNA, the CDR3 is TGTGCCAGCAGCTCGCGGGATGGCGAGCAGTACTTC.